This is a list of T cell receptor beta chains from one sample in a study of early T cells in non-severe SARS-CoV-2 infection. MiXCR was run by TCRdb on the 5' RACE reads, yielding one entry per CDR3 protein. The sample consists of 50,000 to 60,000 distinct CDR3 sequences, about 7.1% of them appearing once. The sample consisted of whole blood, taken at baseline. The receptors stem from an adult who was a healthcare worker with PCR-confirmed SARS-CoV-2 infection or an uninfected control (not recorded which). Each CDR3 is given with its conserved first and last residue. Part of the rows lack a size; the others show once, few, many or a class for expanded clones.

v_gene	j_gene	abundance	CDR3aa
TRBV7-9	TRBJ2-7	many	CASSPQGFFYEQYF
TRBV7-2	TRBJ2-1	NA	CASSIGTTHNEQFF
TRBV12-3/TRBV12-4	TRBJ2-3	many	CASSFSPARGVGRTDTQYF
TRBV11-2	TRBJ2-5	few	CASTPQGLALKETQYF
TRBV5-5	TRBJ1-5	many	CASSRDPPDVPQHF
TRBV20-1	TRBJ2-7	NA	CSARDASGGAREQYF
TRBV10-3	TRBJ2-3	NA	CAISETGGDTQYF
TRBV7-2	TRBJ2-7	few	CASSSADRRTYEQYF
TRBV14	TRBJ1-1	few	CASSPIQYTEAFF
TRBV20-1	TRBJ2-7	many	CSARTWDSAYEQYF
TRBV6-2/TRBV6-3	TRBJ2-7	many	CASSYSGKRSYEQYF
TRBV5-4	TRBJ2-5	NA	CASSYGRRGGGETQYF
TRBV11-2	TRBJ2-1	many	CASSLESDEQFF
TRBV15	TRBJ2-1	many	CATSRDLSSYNEQFF
TRBV7-2	TRBJ1-2	many	CASSFRQGANGYTF
TRBV30	TRBJ2-7	many	CAFEPRTGVAYEQYF
TRBV6-2/TRBV6-3	TRBJ1-1	NA	CASTSQGLNTEAFF
TRBV4-3	TRBJ2-7	few	CASSLRRGGVGEQYF
TRBV29-1	TRBJ1-2	many	CSAHRGLSGGYTF
TRBV7-9	TRBJ1-2	many	CASSLADRHRF
TRBV4-2	TRBJ2-3	NA	CASSQERDTQYF
TRBV7-2	TRBJ2-7	NA	CASSLRGYEQYF
TRBV7-2	TRBJ2-3	many	CASSLGRGGSTDTQYF
TRBV28	TRBJ1-5	NA	CASSSPMGPRHF
TRBV6-2/TRBV6-3	TRBJ2-7	few	CASTSSYGTGTYEQYF
TRBV2	TRBJ2-3	NA	CASSSPVTSTDTQYF
TRBV7-9	TRBJ2-2	many	CASSRDTGELFF
TRBV5-6	TRBJ2-7	many	CASSRGDSYEQYF
TRBV4-2	TRBJ1-5	few	CASSATGRDSNQPQHF
TRBV28	TRBJ2-7	many	CASSFVDYEQYF
TRBV24-1	TRBJ2-1	NA	CATSDDSGGSYNEQFF
TRBV20-1	TRBJ2-7	many	CSAEDREDSYEQYF
TRBV29-1	TRBJ2-5	many	CSVQGDQDQETQYF
TRBV10-3	TRBJ1-2	many	CAIPSIRGHNYGYTF
TRBV7-2	TRBJ2-2	few	CASSLDYTGELFF
TRBV20-1	TRBJ2-1	many	CSVTTNEQFF
TRBV7-2	TRBJ2-7	few	CASSIYASSYEQYF
TRBV7-2	TRBJ2-1	few	CASSLVPGAGGYEQFF
TRBV20-1	TRBJ2-1	many	CSAQPSSGAHNEQFF
TRBV7-2	TRBJ2-7	few	CASSAWDSAYEQYF
TRBV6-5	TRBJ2-1	many	CASSYGVVRTGDEQFF
TRBV27	TRBJ1-4	many	CASRSQGKLFF
TRBV20-1	TRBJ1-1	many	CSAIQGYTEAFF
TRBV5-1	TRBJ1-3	NA	CASSLVLGALSSGNTIYF
TRBV2	TRBJ2-2	many	CASSHSGTSGGDWNTGELFF
TRBV27	TRBJ2-6	NA	CASSILLASGANVLTF
TRBV20-1	TRBJ2-3	many	CSASRDRGLGTDTQYF
TRBV29-1	TRBJ2-1	many	CSVENYEQFF
TRBV10-2	TRBJ1-1	many	CASSAILQGSTEAFF
TRBV7-6	TRBJ1-6	few	CASSPVGDSPLHF
TRBV7-2	TRBJ2-1	many	CASSLGSGANFRDEQFF